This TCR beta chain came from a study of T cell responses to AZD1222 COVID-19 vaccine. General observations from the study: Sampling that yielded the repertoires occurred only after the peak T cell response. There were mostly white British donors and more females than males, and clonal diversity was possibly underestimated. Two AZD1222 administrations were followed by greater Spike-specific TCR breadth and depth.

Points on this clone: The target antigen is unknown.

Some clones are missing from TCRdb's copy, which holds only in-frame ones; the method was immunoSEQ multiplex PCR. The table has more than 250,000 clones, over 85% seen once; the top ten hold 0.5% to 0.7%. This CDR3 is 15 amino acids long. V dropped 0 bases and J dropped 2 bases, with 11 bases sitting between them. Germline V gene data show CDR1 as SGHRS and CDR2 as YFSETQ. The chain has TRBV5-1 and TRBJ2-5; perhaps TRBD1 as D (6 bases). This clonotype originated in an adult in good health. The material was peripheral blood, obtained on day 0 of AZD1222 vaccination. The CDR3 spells CASSLAGHEQETQYF. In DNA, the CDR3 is TGCGCCAGCAGCTTGGCGGGACATGAACAAGAGACCCAGTACTTC.